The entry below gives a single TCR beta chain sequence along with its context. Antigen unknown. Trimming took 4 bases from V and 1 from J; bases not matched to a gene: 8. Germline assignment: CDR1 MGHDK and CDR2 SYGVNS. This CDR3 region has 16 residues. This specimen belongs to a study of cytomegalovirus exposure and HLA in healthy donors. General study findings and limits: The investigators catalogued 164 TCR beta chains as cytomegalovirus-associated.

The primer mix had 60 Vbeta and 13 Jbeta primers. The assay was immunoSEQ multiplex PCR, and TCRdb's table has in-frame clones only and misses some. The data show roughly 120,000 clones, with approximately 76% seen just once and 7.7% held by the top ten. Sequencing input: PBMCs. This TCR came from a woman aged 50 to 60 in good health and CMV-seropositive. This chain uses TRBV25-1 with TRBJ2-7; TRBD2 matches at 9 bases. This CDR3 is CASSAPETSGSYEQYF. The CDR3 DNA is TGTGCCAGCAGTGCCCCCGAAACTAGCGGGTCCTACGAGCAGTACTTC.